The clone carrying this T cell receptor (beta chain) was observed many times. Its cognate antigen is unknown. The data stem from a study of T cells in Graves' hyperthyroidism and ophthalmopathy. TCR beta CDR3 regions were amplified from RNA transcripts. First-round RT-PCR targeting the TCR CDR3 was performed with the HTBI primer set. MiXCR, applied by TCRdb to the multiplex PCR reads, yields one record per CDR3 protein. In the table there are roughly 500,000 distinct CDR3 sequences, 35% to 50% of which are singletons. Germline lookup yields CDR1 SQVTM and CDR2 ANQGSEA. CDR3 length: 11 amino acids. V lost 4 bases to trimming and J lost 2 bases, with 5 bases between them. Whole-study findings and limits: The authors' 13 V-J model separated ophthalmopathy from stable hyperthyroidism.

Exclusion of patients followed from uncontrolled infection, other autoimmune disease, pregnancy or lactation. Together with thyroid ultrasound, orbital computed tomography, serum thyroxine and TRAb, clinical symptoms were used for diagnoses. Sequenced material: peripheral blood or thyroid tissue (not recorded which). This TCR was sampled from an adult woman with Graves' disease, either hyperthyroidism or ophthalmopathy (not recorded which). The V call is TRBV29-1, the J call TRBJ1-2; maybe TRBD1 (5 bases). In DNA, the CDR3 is TGCAGCGTTGCAGGGAACTATGGCTACACCTTC. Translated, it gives CSVAGNYGYTF.